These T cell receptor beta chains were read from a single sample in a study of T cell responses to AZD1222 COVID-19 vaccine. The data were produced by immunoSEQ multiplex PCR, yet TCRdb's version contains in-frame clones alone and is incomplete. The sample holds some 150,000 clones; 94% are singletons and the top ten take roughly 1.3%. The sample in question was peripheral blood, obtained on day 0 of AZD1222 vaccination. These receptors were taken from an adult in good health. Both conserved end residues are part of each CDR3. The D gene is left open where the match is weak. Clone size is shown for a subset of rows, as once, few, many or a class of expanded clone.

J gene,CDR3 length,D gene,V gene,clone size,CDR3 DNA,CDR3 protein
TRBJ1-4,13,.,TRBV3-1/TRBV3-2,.,TGTGCCAGCAAAAGCAGGGAAGATGAAAAACTGTTTTTT,CASKSREDEKLFF
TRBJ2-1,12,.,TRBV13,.,TGTGCCAGCCGCGGGGCTTACAATGAGCAGTTCTTC,CASRGAYNEQFF
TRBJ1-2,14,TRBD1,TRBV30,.,TGTGCCTGGACCGGGGACAGGGGTAACTATGGCTACACCTTC,CAWTGDRGNYGYTF
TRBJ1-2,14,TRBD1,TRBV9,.,TGTGCCAGCAGCGCCTTGACAGGGGTAGGCGGCTACACCTTC,CASSALTGVGGYTF
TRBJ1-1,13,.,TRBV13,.,TGTGCCAGCAGCTTAGGCAGGGACACTGAAGCTTTCTTT,CASSLGRDTEAFF
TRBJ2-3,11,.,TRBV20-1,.,TGCAGTGCTAACAGAGACAATACGCAGTATTTT,CSANRDNTQYF
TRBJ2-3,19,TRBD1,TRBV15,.,TGTGCCACCAGCAGAGATGGAGGGTGGGACAGGGTCAGGTTAGATACGCAGTATTTT,CATSRDGGWDRVRLDTQYF
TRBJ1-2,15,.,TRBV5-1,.,TGCGCCAGCAGCTTGGACGTTGACAGTTCCTATGGCTACACCTTC,CASSLDVDSSYGYTF
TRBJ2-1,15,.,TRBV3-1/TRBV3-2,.,TGTGCCAGCAGCCAAGATACGGGAGAGTACAATGAGCAGTTCTTC,CASSQDTGEYNEQFF
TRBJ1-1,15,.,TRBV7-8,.,TGTGCCAGCAGCTTAGGGGCAAATCTGAACACTGAAGCTTTCTTT,CASSLGANLNTEAFF
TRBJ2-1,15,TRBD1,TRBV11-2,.,TGTGCCAGCAGCCCCGCGACAGGGGGCTTAGGTGAGCAGTTCTTC,CASSPATGGLGEQFF
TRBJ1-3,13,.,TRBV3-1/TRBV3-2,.,TGTGCCAGCAGCCTGGCTACTGGAAACACCATATATTTT,CASSLATGNTIYF
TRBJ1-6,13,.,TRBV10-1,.,TGCGCCAGCAATCAGGGGAATAATTCACCCCTCCACTTT,CASNQGNNSPLHF
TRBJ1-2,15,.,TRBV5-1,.,TGCGCCAGCAGCACCCAAGGGGGAGGGAACGATGGCTACACCTTC,CASSTQGGGNDGYTF
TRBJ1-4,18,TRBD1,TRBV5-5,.,TGTGCCAGCAGCTTGGGGGCGACAGGGAGCCTCCGTAATGAAAAACTGTTTTTT,CASSLGATGSLRNEKLFF
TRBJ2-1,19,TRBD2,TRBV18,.,TGTGCCAGCTCACCAGTTCGCGGGGGGGCCCTCTCCTCCTACAATGAGCAGTTCTTC,CASSPVRGGALSSYNEQFF
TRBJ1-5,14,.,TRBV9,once,TGTGCCAGCAGCCTGACAGGTAACAATCAGCCCCAGCATTTT,CASSLTGNNQPQHF
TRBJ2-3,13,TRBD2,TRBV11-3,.,TGTGCCAGCGAGGGACTAGCGGGGGGGCCGAAGTATTTT,CASEGLAGGPKYF
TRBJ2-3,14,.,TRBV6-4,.,TGTGCCAGCTCCAAAGGAGACGACACAGATACGCAGTATTTT,CASSKGDDTDTQYF
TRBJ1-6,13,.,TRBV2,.,TGTGCCAGCAGTGTGATGGGCAATTCACCCCTCCACTTT,CASSVMGNSPLHF
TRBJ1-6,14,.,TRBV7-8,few,TGTGCCAGCAGCTTTCTTAATCCTGATTCACCCCTCCACTTT,CASSFLNPDSPLHF
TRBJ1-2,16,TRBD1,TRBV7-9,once,TGTGCCAGCAGCAAACCCGGGACAGGGGACCACTATGGCTACACCTTC,CASSKPGTGDHYGYTF
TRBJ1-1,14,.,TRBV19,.,TGTGCCAGTAAGTCGACAGGACAGAACACTGAAGCTTTCTTT,CASKSTGQNTEAFF
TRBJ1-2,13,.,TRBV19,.,TGTGCCAGTAATACAGGGCCTGGATATGGCTACACCTTC,CASNTGPGYGYTF
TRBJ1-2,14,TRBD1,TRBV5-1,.,TGCGCCAGCAGCTCCCAGGGGGGTTCCTATGGCTACACCTTC,CASSSQGGSYGYTF
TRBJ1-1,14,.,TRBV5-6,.,TGTGCCAGCAGCTACCCGGAGGGTGACACTGAAGCTTTCTTT,CASSYPEGDTEAFF
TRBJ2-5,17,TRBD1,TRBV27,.,TGTGCCAGCAGTCCTGATCCCCCCACAGGGGGCGGAGAGACCCAGTACTTC,CASSPDPPTGGGETQYF
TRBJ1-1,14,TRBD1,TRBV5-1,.,TGCGCCAGCAGTTCCGGGACAGGGGTCGCTGAAGCTTTCTTT,CASSSGTGVAEAFF